This TCR beta chain was found in a study of T cells in localized non-small cell lung cancer. Measured with immunoSEQ multiplex PCR; TCRdb has only the in-frame clones, and not every one. The sample lists fewer than 40,000 clones; approximately 86% were seen once. The V gene end was trimmed by 3 bases and the J gene end by 3 bases; junction bases not matched to a gene: 5. In germline, CDR1 is LGHNA, CDR2 YSLEER. This CDR3 is built from 15 residues. A single count supports this clone. J is TRBJ1-3 and V is TRBV4-3, with 7 bases fitting TRBD1. This material consisted of peripheral blood mononuclear cells, taken before any cancer treatment. This sequence was found in a woman aged 40-69 years with stage III lung adenocarcinoma. The CDR3 loop is CASSQTSGGGNTIYF. As DNA, the CDR3 is TGCGCCAGCAGCCAGACTTCAGGGGGTGGAAACACCATATATTTT.